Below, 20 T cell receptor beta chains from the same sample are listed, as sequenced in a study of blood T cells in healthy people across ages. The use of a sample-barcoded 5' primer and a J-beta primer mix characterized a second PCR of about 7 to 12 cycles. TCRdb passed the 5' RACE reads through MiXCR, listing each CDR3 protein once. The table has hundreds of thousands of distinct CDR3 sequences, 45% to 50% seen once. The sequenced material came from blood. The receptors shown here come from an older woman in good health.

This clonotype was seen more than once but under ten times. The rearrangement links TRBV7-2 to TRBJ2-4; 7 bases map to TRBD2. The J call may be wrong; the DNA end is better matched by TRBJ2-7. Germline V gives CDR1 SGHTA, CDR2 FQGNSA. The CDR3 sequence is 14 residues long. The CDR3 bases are TGTGCCAGCAGCTTAGCGGGAGGGCCTTCCGAGCAGTACTTC. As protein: CASSLAGGPSEQYF.

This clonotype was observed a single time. The CDR3 DNA is TGCGCCAGCAGCCACAGCGGGAGGGCCTACGAGCAGTACTTC. It yields the protein CASSHSGRAYEQYF. The chain joins TRBV5-1 to TRBJ2-7; 10 positions match TRBD2. Germline trimming cut 4 bases from V and 2 bases from J; bases unmatched to any gene: 3. The CDR3 is 14 amino acids. The germline CDR1 and CDR2 sequences are SGHRS and YFSETQ. The whole variable domain, remainder taken from reference TRBV5-1 and TRBJ2-7, is KAGVTQTPRYLIKTRGQQVTLSCSPISGHRSVSWYQQTPGQGLQFLFEYFSETQRNKGNFPGRFSGRQFSNSRSEMNVSTLELGDSALYLCASSHSGRAYEQYFGPGTRLTVT.

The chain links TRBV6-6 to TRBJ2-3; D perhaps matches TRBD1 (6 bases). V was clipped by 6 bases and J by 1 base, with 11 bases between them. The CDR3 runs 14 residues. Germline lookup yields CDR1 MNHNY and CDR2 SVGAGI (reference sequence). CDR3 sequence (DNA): TGTGCCAGCAGGGAAGGGGGTGGCACAGATACGCAGTATTTT. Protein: CASREGGGTDTQYF.

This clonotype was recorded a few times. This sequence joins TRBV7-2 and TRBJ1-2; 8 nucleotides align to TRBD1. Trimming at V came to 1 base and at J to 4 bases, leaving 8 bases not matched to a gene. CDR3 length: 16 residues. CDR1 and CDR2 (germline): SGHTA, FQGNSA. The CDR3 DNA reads TGTGCCAGCAGCTTAGTAGGTCAGGGGGCGGGCTATGGCTACACCTTC. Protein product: CASSLVGQGAGYGYTF.

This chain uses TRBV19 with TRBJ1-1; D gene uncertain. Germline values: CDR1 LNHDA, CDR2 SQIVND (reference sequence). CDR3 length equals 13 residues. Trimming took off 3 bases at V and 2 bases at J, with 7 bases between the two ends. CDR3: CASSIRKNTEAFF. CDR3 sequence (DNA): TGTGCCAGTAGTATCAGGAAAAACACTGAAGCTTTCTTT.

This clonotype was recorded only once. The CDR3 loop is CASSLTSGKGNEQYF. CDR3 sequence (DNA): TGTGCCAGCAGCTTAACTAGCGGGAAGGGGAATGAGCAGTACTTC. The gene calls are TRBV11-3 and TRBJ2-7; the match to TRBD2 covers 10 bases. The CDR3 consists of 15 residues. In germline, CDR1 is SGHNT, CDR2 YENEEA. With V trimmed by 2 bases and J by 7 bases, 8 bases remained unmatched.

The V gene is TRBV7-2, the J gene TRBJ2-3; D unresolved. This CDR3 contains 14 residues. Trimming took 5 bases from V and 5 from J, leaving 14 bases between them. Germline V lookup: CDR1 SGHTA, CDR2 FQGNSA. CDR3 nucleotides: TGTGCCAGCAGCATACCCTTTCTGGGAGATACGCAGTATTTT. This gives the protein CASSIPFLGDTQYF.

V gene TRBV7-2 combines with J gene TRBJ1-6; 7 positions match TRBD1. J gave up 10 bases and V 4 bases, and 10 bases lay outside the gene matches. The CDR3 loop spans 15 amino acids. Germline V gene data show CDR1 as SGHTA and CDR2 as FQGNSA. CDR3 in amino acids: CASSSQQGRRSPLHF. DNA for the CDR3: TGTGCCAGCAGCTCCCAACAGGGGCGACGATCACCCCTCCACTTT.

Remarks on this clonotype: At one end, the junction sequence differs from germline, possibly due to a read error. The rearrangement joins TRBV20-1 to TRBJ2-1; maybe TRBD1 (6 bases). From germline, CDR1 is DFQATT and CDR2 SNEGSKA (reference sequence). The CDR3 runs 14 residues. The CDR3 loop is CSARGGGSGNERFF. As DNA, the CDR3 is TGCAGTGCTAGAGGAGGGGGATCCGGGAATGAGCGGTTCTTC.

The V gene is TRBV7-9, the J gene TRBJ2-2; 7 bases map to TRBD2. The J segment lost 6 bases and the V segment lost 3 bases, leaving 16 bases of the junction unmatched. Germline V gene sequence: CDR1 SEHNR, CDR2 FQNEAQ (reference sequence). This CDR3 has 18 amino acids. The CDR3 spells CASSFGGLTSNDSGELFF. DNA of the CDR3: TGTGCCAGCAGCTTTGGGGGTCTGACTAGCAACGACTCCGGGGAGCTGTTTTTT.

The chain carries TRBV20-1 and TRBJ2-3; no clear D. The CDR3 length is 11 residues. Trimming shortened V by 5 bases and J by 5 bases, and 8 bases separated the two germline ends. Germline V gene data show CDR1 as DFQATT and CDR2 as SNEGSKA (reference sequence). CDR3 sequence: CSALRQDTQYF. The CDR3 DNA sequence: TGCAGTGCTCTCCGGCAAGATACGCAGTATTTT.

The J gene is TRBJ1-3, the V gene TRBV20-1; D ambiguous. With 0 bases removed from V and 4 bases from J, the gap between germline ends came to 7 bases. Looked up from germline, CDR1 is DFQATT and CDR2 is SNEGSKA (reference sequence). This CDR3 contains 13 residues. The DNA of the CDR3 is TGCAGTGCTAGAGACCATCAGGGAAACACCATATATTTT. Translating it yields CSARDHQGNTIYF.

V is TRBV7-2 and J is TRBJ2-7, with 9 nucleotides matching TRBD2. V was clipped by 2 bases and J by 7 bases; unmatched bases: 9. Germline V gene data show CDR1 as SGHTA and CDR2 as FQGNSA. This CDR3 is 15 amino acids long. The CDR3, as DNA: TGTGCCAGCAGCTTATTTAGCGGGAGCCTGGGGGAGCAGTACTTC. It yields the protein CASSLFSGSLGEQYF.

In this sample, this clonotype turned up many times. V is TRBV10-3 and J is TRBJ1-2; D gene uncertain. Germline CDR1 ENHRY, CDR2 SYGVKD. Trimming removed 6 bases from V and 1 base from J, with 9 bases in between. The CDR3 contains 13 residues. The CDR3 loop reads CAIRPDFNYGYTF. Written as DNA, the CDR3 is TGTGCCATCAGGCCAGACTTTAACTATGGCTACACCTTC.

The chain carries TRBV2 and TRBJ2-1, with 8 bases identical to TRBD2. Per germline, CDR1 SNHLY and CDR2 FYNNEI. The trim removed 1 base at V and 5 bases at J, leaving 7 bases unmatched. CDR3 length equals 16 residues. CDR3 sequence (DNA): TGTGCCAGCAGTGAAGTGGGACTAGAGGGGGACAATGAGCAGTTCTTC. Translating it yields CASSEVGLEGDNEQFF.

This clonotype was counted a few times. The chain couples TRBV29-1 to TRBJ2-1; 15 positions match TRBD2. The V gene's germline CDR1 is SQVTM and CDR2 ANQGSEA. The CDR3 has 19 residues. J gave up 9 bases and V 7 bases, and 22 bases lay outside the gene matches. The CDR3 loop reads CSAFLGTRTSGRAMGEQFF. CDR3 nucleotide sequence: TGCAGCGCCTTCCTGGGGACTAGGACTAGCGGGAGGGCCATGGGTGAGCAGTTCTTC.

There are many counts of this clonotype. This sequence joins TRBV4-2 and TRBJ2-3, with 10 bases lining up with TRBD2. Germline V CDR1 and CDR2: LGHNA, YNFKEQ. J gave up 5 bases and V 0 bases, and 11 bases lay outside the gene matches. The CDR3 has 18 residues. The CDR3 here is CASSQDGSAGGRGDTQYF. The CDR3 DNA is TGTGCCAGCAGCCAAGATGGGTCAGCGGGAGGGCGGGGAGATACGCAGTATTTT.

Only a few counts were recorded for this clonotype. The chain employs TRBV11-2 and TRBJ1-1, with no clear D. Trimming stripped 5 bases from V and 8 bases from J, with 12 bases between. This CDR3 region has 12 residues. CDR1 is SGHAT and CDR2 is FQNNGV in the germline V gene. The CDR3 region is CASSVTLREAFF. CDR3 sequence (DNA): TGTGCCAGCAGCGTGACACTGAGGGAAGCTTTCTTT.

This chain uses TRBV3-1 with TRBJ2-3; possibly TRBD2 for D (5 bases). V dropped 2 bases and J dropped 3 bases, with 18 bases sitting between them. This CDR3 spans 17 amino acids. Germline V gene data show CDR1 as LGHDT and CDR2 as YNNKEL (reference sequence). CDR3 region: CASSQRFSASGTDTQYF. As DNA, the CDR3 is TGTGCCAGCAGCCAACGTTTCAGCGCCTCGGGGACAGATACGCAGTATTTT.

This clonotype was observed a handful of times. The CDR3 loop reads CASRDGGGDTQYF. The DNA of the CDR3 is TGTGCCAGCAGGGATGGGGGTGGAGATACGCAGTATTTT. The chain uses TRBV28 and TRBJ2-3; perhaps D is TRBD1 or TRBD2 (5 bases each). V lost 6 bases and J 5 bases, leaving 12 bases between the germline ends. Germline CDR1 reads MDHEN; CDR2 reads SYDVKM. The CDR3 runs to 13 residues.